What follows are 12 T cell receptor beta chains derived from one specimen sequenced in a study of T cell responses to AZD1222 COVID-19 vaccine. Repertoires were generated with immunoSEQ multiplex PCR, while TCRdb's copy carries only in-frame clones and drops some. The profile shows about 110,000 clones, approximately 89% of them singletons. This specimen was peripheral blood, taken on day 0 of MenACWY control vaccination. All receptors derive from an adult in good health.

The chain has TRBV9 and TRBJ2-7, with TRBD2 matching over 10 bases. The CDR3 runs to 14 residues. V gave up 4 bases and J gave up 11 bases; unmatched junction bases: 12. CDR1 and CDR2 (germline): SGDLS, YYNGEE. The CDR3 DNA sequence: TGTGCCAGCAGCCCGACGCCCGGGACTAGCGTTGAGTACTTC. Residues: CASSPTPGTSVEYF.

This chain's CDR3 is CASSPPGTRSYNEQFF. In nucleotides, the CDR3 is TGTGCCAGCTCACCACCCGGGACTAGAAGCTACAATGAGCAGTTCTTC. The rearrangement uses TRBV18 and TRBJ2-1; 8 bases match TRBD2. The junction had 4 bases not matched to a gene; V was cut back by 0 bases and J by 3 bases. CDR3 length: 16 amino acids. From germline, CDR1 is KGHSH and CDR2 LQKENI.

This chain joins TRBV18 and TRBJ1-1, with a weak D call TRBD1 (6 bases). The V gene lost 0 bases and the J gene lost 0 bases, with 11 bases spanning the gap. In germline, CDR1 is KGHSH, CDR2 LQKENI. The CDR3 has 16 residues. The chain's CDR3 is CASSPPWGRVNTEAFF. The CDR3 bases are TGTGCCAGCTCACCACCGTGGGGGCGAGTGAACACTGAAGCTTTCTTT.

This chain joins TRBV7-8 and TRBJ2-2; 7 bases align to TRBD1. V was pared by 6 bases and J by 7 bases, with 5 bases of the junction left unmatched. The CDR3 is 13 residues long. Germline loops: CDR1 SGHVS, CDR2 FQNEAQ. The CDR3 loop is CASRSGGNGELFF. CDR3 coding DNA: TGTGCCAGCAGATCAGGGGGAAACGGGGAGCTGTTTTTT.

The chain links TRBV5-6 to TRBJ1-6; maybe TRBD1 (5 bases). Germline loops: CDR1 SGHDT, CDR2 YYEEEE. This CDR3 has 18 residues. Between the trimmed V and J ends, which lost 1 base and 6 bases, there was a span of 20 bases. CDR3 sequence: CASSLRFSFRAPNSPLHF. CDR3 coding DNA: TGTGCCAGCAGCTTGCGTTTCTCGTTCAGGGCGCCTAATTCACCCCTCCACTTT. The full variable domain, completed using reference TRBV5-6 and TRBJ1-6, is DAGVTQSPTHLIKTRGQQVTLRCSPKSGHDTVSWYQQALGQGPQFIFQYYEEEERQRGNFPDRFSGHQFPNYSSELNVNALLLGDSALYLCASSLRFSFRAPNSPLHFGNGTRLTVT.

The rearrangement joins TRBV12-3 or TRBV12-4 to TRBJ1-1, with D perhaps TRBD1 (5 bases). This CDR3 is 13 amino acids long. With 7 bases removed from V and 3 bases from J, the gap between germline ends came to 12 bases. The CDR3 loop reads CASTPWGYTEAFF. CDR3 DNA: TGTGCCAGCACCCCGTGGGGGTACACTGAAGCTTTCTTT.

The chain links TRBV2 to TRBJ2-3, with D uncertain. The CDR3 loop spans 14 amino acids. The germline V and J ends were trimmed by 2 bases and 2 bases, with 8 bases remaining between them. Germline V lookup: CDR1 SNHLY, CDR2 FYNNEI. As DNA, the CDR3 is TGTGCCAGCAGTGAATGGAAGGACACAGATACGCAGTATTTT. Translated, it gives CASSEWKDTDTQYF.

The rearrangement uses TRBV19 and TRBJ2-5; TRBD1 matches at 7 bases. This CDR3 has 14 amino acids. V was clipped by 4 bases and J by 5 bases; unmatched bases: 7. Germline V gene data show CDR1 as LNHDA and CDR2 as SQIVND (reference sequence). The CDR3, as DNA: TGTGCCAGTAGTACAACAGGGGTTTGGGAGACCCAGTACTTC. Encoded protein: CASSTTGVWETQYF.

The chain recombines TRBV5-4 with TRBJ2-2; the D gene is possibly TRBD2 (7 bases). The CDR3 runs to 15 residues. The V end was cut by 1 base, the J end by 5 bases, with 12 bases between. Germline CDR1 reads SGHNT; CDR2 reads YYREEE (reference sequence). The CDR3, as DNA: TGTGCCAGCAGCTTGCCGGGGGGCAAAACCGGGGAGCTGTTTTTT. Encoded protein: CASSLPGGKTGELFF.

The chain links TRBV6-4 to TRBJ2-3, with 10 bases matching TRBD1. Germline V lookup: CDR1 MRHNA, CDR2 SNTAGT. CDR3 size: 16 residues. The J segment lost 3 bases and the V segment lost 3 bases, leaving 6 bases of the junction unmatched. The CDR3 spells CASSEIPGQGTDTQYF. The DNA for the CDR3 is TGTGCCAGCAGTGAAATACCGGGACAGGGGACAGATACGCAGTATTTT.

CDR3 sequence reads: CASRSWGPYEQYF. In nucleotides, the CDR3 is TGTGCCAGCAGGTCGTGGGGCCCCTACGAGCAGTACTTC. This chain links TRBV11-3 with TRBJ2-7; D perhaps matches TRBD1 (5 bases). The germline gives CDR1 SGHNT, CDR2 YENEEA. Trimming stripped 6 bases from V and 2 bases from J, with 11 bases between. CDR3 length: 13 amino acids.

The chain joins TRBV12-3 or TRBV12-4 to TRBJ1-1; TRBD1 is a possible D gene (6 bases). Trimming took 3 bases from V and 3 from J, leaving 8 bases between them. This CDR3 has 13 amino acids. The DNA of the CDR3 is TGTGCCAGCAGTTTTAAGGGGGACACTGAAGCTTTCTTT. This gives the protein CASSFKGDTEAFF.